The 9 T cell receptor beta chains below all came from one sample that was sequenced in a study of blood T cell repertoires in COVID-19. Sequencing used immunoSEQ multiplex PCR; TCRdb keeps in-frame clones, though not all of them. This table has 90,000 or so clones, over 80% appearing once. Sequenced input: peripheral blood. These receptors were collected from a human donor in a cohort sampled during active COVID-19.

This clone is a singleton in its sample. The rearrangement uses TRBV4-3 and TRBJ2-3, with D possibly TRBD2 on 6 matching bases. V was pared by 3 bases and J by 2 bases, with 18 bases between. The CDR3 is 17 residues long. Per germline, CDR1 LGHNA and CDR2 YSLEER. The CDR3 nucleotides read TGCGCCAGCAGCCAGGACCTGGGGCGGGGCCACACAGATACGCAGTATTTT. The encoded protein is CASSQDLGRGHTDTQYF.

The chain combines TRBV6-2 or TRBV6-3 with TRBJ2-4; 11 nucleotides line up with TRBD2. The CDR3 consists of 14 residues. Trimming removed 4 bases from V and 14 bases from J; junction bases left unmatched: 10. Germline CDR1 reads MNHEY; CDR2 reads SVGEGT. CDR3: CASSFRLAGSLEYF. For the CDR3, the DNA is TGTGCCAGCAGTTTTCGACTAGCGGGGTCTTTGGAGTACTTC.

This chain links TRBV6-5 with TRBJ1-4; D is possibly TRBD1 (6 bases). This CDR3 spans 14 amino acids. With 6 bases removed from V and 8 bases from J, the gap between germline ends came to 16 bases. Germline-derived CDR1 and CDR2 are MNHEY and SVGAGI. The CDR3 loop is CASSPMNRAEKLFF. The CDR3 coding sequence is TGTGCCAGCAGCCCCATGAACAGGGCGGAAAAACTGTTTTTT.

The chain employs TRBV29-1 and TRBJ1-1; 7 nucleotides line up with TRBD1. CDR3 length: 13 amino acids. CDR1 and CDR2 (germline): SQVTM, ANQGSEA. The trim removed 6 bases at V and 7 bases at J, leaving 11 bases unmatched. CDR3 loop: CSVETGAGFEAFF. The CDR3, as DNA: TGCAGCGTCGAAACAGGGGCTGGCTTTGAAGCTTTCTTT.

The CDR3 loop is CASSYRDRGSPLHF. CDR3 DNA: TGTGCCAGTAGTTACCGGGACAGGGGTTCACCCCTCCACTTT. The V gene is TRBV19, the J gene TRBJ1-6; 10 nucleotides align to TRBD1. V was clipped by 5 bases and J by 9 bases; unmatched bases: 4. The CDR3 totals 14 residues. CDR1 is LNHDA, CDR2 SQIVND, per germline (reference sequence).

The chain links TRBV6-2 or TRBV6-3 to TRBJ2-7; tentative D call: TRBD2 (6 bases). Between the trimmed V and J ends, which lost 6 bases and 2 bases, there was a span of 11 bases. CDR3 length: 13 amino acids. Germline V gives CDR1 MNHEY, CDR2 SVGEGT. In DNA, the CDR3 is TGTGCCAGCAGCTATAGACTAGCCTACGAGCAGTACTTC. Residues: CASSYRLAYEQYF.

In nucleotides, the CDR3 is TGTGCCAGCAGCCCAGGACTAGCGGGGATGGTCTACAATGAGCAGTTCTTC. Protein sequence: CASSPGLAGMVYNEQFF. This chain connects TRBV7-9 to TRBJ2-1; 12 bases are a match to TRBD2. V shed 5 bases and J 3 bases; nucleotides not matched to a gene: 8. This CDR3 spans 17 amino acids. Per germline, CDR1 SEHNR and CDR2 FQNEAQ (reference sequence).

The chain carries TRBV18 and TRBJ2-4; 7 bases are a match to TRBD1. The CDR3 totals 14 residues. Germline CDR1 is KGHSH and CDR2 is LQKENI. V shed 3 bases, J shed 6 bases, and the junction held 5 bases outside the gene matches. CDR3 protein: CASSPDRVGNIQYF. Written as DNA, the CDR3 is TGTGCCAGCTCACCCGACAGGGTTGGAAACATTCAGTACTTC. The full variable domain, its missing parts supplied by reference TRBV18 and TRBJ2-4, is NAGVMQNPRHLVRRRGQEARLRCSPMKGHSHVYWYRQLPEEGLKFMVYLQKENIIDESGMPKERFSAEFPKEGPSILRIQQVVRGDSAAYFCASSPDRVGNIQYFGAGTRLSVL.

The chain couples TRBV30 to TRBJ1-2; a possible D gene is TRBD1 (6 bases). This CDR3 is built from 12 residues. V was clipped by 2 bases and J by 8 bases, with 12 bases between them. Germline assignment: CDR1 GTSNPN and CDR2 SVGIG (reference sequence). The CDR3 DNA reads as TGTGCCTGGAGTCCCTACAGGGACGGCTACACCTTC. This translates into CAWSPYRDGYTF.